A selection of T cell receptor beta chains follows, all from one sample in a study of technical replicates of blood from several donors. Some clones are missing from TCRdb's copy, which holds only in-frame ones; the method was immunoSEQ multiplex PCR. The data show over 70,000 clones, roughly 96% seen once. The sequenced material came from T cells isolated from PBMCs. The receptors here all came from a human donor in good health. CDR3s leave out the opening cysteine and the closing phenylalanine or tryptophan.

v_call	j_call	cdr3_aa
TRBV27	TRBJ1-5	ASSWARGNQPQH
TRBV7-9	TRBJ2-1	ASSSGLDGGEQF
TRBV9	TRBJ2-5	ASSRRQGAGETQY
TRBV5-8	TRBJ2-5	ASSLEGGSQETQY
TRBV7-6	TRBJ1-2	ASSFAGGYGYT
TRBV2	TRBJ1-2	ASSEVFRVDYGYT
TRBV23-1	TRBJ2-1	APRNESYNEQF
TRBV7-8	TRBJ1-5	ASSSRTGRQPQH
TRBV7-9	TRBJ2-7	ASSSGTATLYEQY
TRBV7-6	TRBJ2-2	ASSHQATGELF
TRBV7-3	TRBJ2-1	ASTLTSGGPDEQF
TRBV5-1	TRBJ2-2	ASSPPTNGGINTGELF
TRBV7-8	TRBJ2-7	ASSLSRWTGSSYEQY
TRBV4-2	TRBJ1-1	ASSQACAGLVREAF
TRBV9	TRBJ2-5	ASSVAGGQASRETQY
TRBV7-2	TRBJ2-1	ASSHSPNRVSHNEQF
TRBV11-2	TRBJ1-1	ASSFSPSNTEAF
TRBV6-5	TRBJ1-2	ASSYAYTGTYGYT
TRBV9	TRBJ2-5	ASSPSGGAETQY
TRBV7-9	TRBJ1-1	ASSSTQGVRTEAF
TRBV14	TRBJ2-5	ASKWGAGETQY
TRBV6-1	TRBJ1-2	ASRPGQGIYGYT
TRBV4-2	TRBJ1-1	ASSQDPGSHSEAF
TRBV4-1	TRBJ2-3	ASRLGGLAGFTDTQY
TRBV11-2	TRBJ1-1	ASSLIAGRRPEAF
TRBV19	TRBJ2-7	ASTAGPGQSSYEQY
TRBV9	TRBJ2-5	ASSVGGDLQETQY
TRBV6-5	TRBJ1-2	ASSPTSANYGYT
TRBV5-1	TRBJ2-7	ASSLGPPRSYEQY
TRBV2	TRBJ1-5	ASSRWTGVSNQPQH
TRBV15	TRBJ1-4	ATSRDPTGFGEKLF
TRBV5-1	TRBJ2-3	ASSHGLAGQKAVDTQY
TRBV7-2	TRBJ2-5	ASSLWGEETQY
TRBV19	TRBJ2-7	ASSKPSGTAYEQY
TRBV27	TRBJ2-7	ASRGPNIRGPEQY
TRBV29-1	TRBJ2-2	SVHTEGTNTGELF
TRBV7-9	TRBJ2-3	ASSFVGLAGGTDTQY
TRBV19	TRBJ1-1	ASAEGATEAF
TRBV27	TRBJ2-5	ASTQQWQRGIGTQY
TRBV21-1	TRBJ2-7	APHQGRGAHEQY